The clone carrying this T cell receptor (beta chain) appeared many times. Unique molecular identifiers tagged the TCRbeta library. Each CDR3 protein is one row after TCRdb ran MiXCR on the PCR reads. The sample has 450,000 to 600,000 distinct CDR3 sequences; around 20% are singletons. The source of the sample is a study of T-cell reconstitution after alpha-beta-depleted transplantation in children. Trimming took 1 base from V and 0 from J; bases not matched to a gene: 5. This CDR3 is built from 18 residues. CDR1 is MGHRA, CDR2 YSYEKL, per germline. The receptor was derived from a human donor who donated a stem cell graft to a child with acute lymphoblastic leukemia. The sequenced sample was PBMCs from the stem cell graft donor, obtained from the stem cell graft. This chain connects TRBV4-1 to TRBJ2-4; 11 nucleotides align to TRBD2. The CDR3 nucleotides read TGCGCCAGCAGCCAAGGCCTAGCGGGAGGACTAGCCAAAAACATTCAGTACTTC. Protein sequence: CASSQGLAGGLAKNIQYF.